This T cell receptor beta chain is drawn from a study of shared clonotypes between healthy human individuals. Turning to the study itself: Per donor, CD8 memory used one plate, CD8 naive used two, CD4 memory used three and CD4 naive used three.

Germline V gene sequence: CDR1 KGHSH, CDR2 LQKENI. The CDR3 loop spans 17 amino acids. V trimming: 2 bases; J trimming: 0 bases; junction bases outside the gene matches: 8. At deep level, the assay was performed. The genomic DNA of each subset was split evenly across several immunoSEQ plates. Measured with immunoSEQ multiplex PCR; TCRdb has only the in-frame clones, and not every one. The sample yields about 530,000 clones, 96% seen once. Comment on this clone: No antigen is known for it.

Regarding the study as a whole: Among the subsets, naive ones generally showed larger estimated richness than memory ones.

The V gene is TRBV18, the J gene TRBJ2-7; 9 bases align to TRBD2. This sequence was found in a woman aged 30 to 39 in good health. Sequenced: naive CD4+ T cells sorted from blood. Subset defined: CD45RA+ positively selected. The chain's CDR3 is CASSPMGASGVSYEQYF. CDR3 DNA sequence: TGTGCCAGCTCACCAATGGGGGCTAGCGGGGTCTCCTACGAGCAGTACTTC. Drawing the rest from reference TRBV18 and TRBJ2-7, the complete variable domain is NAGVMQNPRHLVRRRGQEARLRCSPMKGHSHVYWYRQLPEEGLKFMVYLQKENIIDESGMPKERFSAEFPKEGPSILRIQQVVRGDSAAYFCASSPMGASGVSYEQYFGPGTRLTVT.